There are many counts of the clone carrying this T cell receptor beta chain. Its antigen is currently unknown. This entry comes from a study of T cells after yellow fever vaccination. Notes on the study in general: There was a possibility that FACS-sorted repertoires contained abundant clonotypes contaminating from the bulk population. The secondary response peaked faster, at day 5 versus 15, but was weaker.

The CDR3 contains 11 residues. The V end was cut by 6 bases, the J end by 7 bases, with 7 bases between. 5'RACE template switching produced TCR cDNA carrying a universal primer site and UMIs. TCRdb redid the calling of the 5' RACE reads with MiXCR, one entry per CDR3 protein. The sample consists of some 160,000 distinct CDR3 sequences, around 7% of them appearing once. This TCR was recovered from a man aged 18 to 29 who received the YFV17D yellow fever vaccine. J is TRBJ2-1 and V is TRBV12-3 or TRBV12-4; TRBD1 or TRBD2 may be the D gene (5 bases each). Here the sequenced sample was CD4+ T cells sorted from PBMCs, taken 5 to 6 days after the first yellow fever vaccination. The CDR3 DNA reads as TGTGCCAGCAGGGGGGAGAATGAGCAGTTCTTC. Translating it yields CASRGENEQFF.